Detailed here is one T cell receptor (beta chain). This sample stems from a study of siplizumab effects on memory and regulatory T cells. The CDR3 has 15 amino acids. J was trimmed by 11 bases and V by 5 bases; bases with no gene match: 13. Germline assignment: CDR1 SEHNR and CDR2 FQNEAQ (reference sequence). Per sample, the assay covered 95,000 to 100,000 TCR templates. Here immunoSEQ multiplex PCR was the method, and the copy in TCRdb shows in-frame clones only, minus some. Of some 97,000 clones in the sample, more than 85% were seen once. This receptor was obtained from a human donor in good health. Some clones in this sample may be carry-over from other donors' samples. Sequenced sample: CD4+ T cells sorted from blood. J is TRBJ2-3 and V is TRBV7-9; TRBD2 matches at 10 bases. Here the CDR3 reads CASSPVLAGVVKQYF. The CDR3 nucleotides are TGTGCCAGCAGCCCCGTGCTAGCGGGAGTTGTAAAGCAGTATTTT. Using reference TRBV7-9 and TRBJ2-3 for the parts outside the CDR3, the full variable domain is DTGVSQNPRHKITKRGQNVTFRCDPISEHNRLYWYRQTLGQGPEFLTYFQNEAQLEKSRLLSDRFSAERPKGSFSTLEIQRTEQGDSAMYLCASSPVLAGVVKQYFGPGTRLTVL.